This T cell receptor (beta chain) comes out of a study of T cell repertoires in cytomegalovirus infection. At the level of the study: Public TCR beta signatures marked donors with CMV infection and the matching HLA.

The table lists this clonotype with many counts. Each CDR3 protein gets one entry after TCRdb re-called the reads with MiXCR. The sample holds 200,000 to 250,000 distinct CDR3 sequences, about 7% seen once. This CDR3 region has 12 residues. Unmatched junction bases numbered 3, after V lost 8 bases and J lost 1 base. Germline CDR1 and CDR2: SQVTM and ANQGSEA. Material: PBMCs. The clonotype originates from a human donor in good health (CMV status not recorded). Some clones in this sample may be carry-over from other donors' samples. The chain couples TRBV29-1 to TRBJ2-5; 8 nucleotides line up with TRBD2. The CDR3 bases are TGCAGCATACTAGCGGCCCAAGAGACCCAGTACTTC. Translating gives CSILAAQETQYF.